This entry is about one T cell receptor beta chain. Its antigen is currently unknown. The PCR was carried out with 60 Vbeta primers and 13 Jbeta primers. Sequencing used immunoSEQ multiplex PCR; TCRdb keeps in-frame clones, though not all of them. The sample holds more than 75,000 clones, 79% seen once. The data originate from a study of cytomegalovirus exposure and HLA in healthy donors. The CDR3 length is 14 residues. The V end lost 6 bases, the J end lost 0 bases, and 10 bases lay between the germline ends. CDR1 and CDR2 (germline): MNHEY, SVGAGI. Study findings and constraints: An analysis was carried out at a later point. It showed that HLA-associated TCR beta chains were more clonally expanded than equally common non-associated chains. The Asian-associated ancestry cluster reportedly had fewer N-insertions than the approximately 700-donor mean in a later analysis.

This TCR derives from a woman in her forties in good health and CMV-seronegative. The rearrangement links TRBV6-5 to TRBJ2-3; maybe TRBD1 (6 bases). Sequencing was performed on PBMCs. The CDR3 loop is CASSRGQSTDTQYF. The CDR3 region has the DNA TGTGCCAGCAGCCGTGGACAGAGCACAGATACGCAGTATTTT.